The T cell receptor (beta chain) under discussion was sequenced for a study of control samples from healthy donors and cancer patients. TCRdb's copy holds only in-frame clones and misses some; the assay was immunoSEQ multiplex PCR. The table has 160,000 or so clones, approximately 94% seen once. The CDR3 is made up of 14 amino acids. From germline, CDR1 is SQVTM and CDR2 ANQGSEA. The V and J ends lost 6 bases and 3 bases, in that order; junction bases with no gene match: 9. V gene TRBV29-1 combines with J gene TRBJ2-7, with 9 nucleotides matching TRBD2. This clonotype was obtained from a man in his sixties with colorectal cancer. Sequencing was performed on PBMCs. CDR3 sequence: CSVSPGLAGYEQYF. In nucleotides, the CDR3 is TGCAGCGTCTCACCGGGACTAGCTGGCTACGAGCAGTACTTC.